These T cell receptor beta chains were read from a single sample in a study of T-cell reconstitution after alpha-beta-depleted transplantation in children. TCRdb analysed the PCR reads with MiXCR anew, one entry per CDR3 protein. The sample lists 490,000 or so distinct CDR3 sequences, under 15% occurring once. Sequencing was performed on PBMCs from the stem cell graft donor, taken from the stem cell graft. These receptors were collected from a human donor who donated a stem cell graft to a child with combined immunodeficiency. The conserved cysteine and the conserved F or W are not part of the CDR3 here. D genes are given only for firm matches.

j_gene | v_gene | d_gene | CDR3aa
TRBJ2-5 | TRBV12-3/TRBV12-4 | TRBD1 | ASSTQGAGWEETQY
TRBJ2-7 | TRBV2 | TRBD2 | ASSEPGTSGYEQY
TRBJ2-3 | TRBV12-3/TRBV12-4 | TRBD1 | ASSPQGEPSTDTQY
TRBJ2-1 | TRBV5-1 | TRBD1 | ASSFQDRVENEQF
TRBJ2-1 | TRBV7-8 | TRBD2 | ASSLGGLETLDEQF
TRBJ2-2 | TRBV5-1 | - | ASSFDAANTGELF
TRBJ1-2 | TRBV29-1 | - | SVVRANYGYT
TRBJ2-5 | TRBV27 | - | ASSPYTGTGEETQY
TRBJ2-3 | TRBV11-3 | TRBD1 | ASSLGQGMTDTQY
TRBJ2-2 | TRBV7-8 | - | ASSLVRNTGELF
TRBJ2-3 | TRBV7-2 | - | ASSLMRTLTDTQY
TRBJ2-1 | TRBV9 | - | ASSVGRMRAKQF
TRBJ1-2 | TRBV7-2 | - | ASSLWAGTTNYGYT
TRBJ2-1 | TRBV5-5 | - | ASSLRQRMDEQF
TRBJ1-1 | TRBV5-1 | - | ASSLIGLNTEAF
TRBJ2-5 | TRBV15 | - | ATSREAEQETQY
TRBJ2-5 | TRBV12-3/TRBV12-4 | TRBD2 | ASSPGTSGTQY
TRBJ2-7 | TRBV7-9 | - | ASSLGVGDRAYEQY
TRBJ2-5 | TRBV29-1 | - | SGTRGHETQY
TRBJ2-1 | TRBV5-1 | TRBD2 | ASSSRGRGLAGGPSYNEQF
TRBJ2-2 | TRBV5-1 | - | ASSWTGTGSLAGVGTGELF
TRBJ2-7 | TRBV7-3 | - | ASSLTAEGYEQY
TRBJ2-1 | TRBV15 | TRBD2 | ATSPPPGGENEQF
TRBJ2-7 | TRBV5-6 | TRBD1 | ASSSMGQFDEQY
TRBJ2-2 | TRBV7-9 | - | ASSPGVWDGELF
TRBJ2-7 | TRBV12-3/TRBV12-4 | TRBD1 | ASRKAGTGGSYEQY
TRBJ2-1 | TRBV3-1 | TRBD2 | ASSQEQRGGNSEQF
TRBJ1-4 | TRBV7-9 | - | ASSLAQGRDEKLF
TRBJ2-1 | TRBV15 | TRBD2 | ATSQTAGGFYNEQF
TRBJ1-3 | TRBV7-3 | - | ASSLNTGDTIY
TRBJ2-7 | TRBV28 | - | ASSPRSFNYEQY
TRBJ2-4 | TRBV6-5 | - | ASSYSMTGAKNIQY
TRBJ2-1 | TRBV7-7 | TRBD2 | ASSLSPRGAYNEQF
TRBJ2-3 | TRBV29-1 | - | SVESVFADTQY
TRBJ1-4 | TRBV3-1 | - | ASSQPRDGQNEKLF
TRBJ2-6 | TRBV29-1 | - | SVDTSGANVLT
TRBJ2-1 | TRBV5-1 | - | ASSPLSAGPHNEQF
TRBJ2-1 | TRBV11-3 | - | ASSTKGAPEF
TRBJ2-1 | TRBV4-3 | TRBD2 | ASSQNVLAEYNEQF
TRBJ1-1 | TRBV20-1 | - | SATKGRPNTEAF
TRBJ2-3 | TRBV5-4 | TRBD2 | ASSSRGGRVKDTQY